Listed here are 8 T cell receptor beta chains from one sample, sequenced in a study of blood T cells in healthy people across ages. Primed by a sample-barcoded 5' primer and a J-beta primer mix, a second PCR proceeded for 7 to 11 cycles. A single record per CDR3 protein comes from TCRdb applying MiXCR to the 5' RACE reads. The sample shows around 870,000 distinct CDR3 sequences, 29% of them seen only once. The sample comprised blood. Every receptor here comes from a woman older than 75 in good health.

This clonotype has more than one count but fewer than ten. The J gene is TRBJ1-2, the V gene TRBV20-1, with D possibly being TRBD1 (6 bases). This CDR3 contains 14 residues. With 6 bases removed from V and 5 bases from J, the gap between germline ends came to 19 bases. Looked up from germline, CDR1 is DFQATT and CDR2 is SNEGSKA (reference sequence). The CDR3 region has the DNA TGCAGTGCACAGACGAGGGGGGGGGCTTATGGCTACACCTTC. Its translation: CSAQTRGGAYGYTF.

With regard to this clonotype: A much larger clone sits a single nucleotide away, making a read error possible. The gene calls are TRBV12-3 or TRBV12-4 and TRBJ2-3, with TRBD2 identical over 9 bases. The CDR3 extends over 15 amino acids. CDR3 DNA: TGTGCCAGCAGTTCGTATAGCGGGGGCACAGATACGGAGTATTTT. Protein sequence: CASSSYSGGTDTEYF.

V usage is TRBV20-1 and J usage is TRBJ1-4; D unresolved. Germline lookup yields CDR1 DFQATT and CDR2 SNEGSKA (reference sequence). V lost 5 bases to trimming and J lost 0 bases, with 10 bases between them. The CDR3 covers 14 residues. This chain's CDR3 is CSALAAATNEKLFF. CDR3 nucleotide sequence: TGCAGTGCTCTTGCTGCAGCAACTAATGAAAAACTGTTTTTT.

This clonotype was counted once. V usage is TRBV7-9 and J usage is TRBJ1-1; TRBD1 aligns across 8 bases. This CDR3 is 16 amino acids long. V lost 5 bases and J lost 6; bases outside the gene matches: 14. In germline, CDR1 is SEHNR, CDR2 FQNEAQ (reference sequence). In DNA, the CDR3 is TGTGCCAGCAGCGGAAACCTTCAGGGGGCAAGGGCTGAAGCTTTCTTT. This translates into CASSGNLQGARAEAFF.

Notes on this clonotype: The germline gene is not matched at one end of the junction; a read error may be the cause. The chain carries TRBV4-3 and TRBJ2-1, with a tentative D call TRBD1 (6 bases). The CDR3 is made up of 13 amino acids. CDR1 and CDR2 (germline): LGHNA, YSLEER. Here the CDR3 reads CASSQDRAGAVWF. The CDR3 coding sequence is TGCGCCAGCAGCCAAGACCGTGCAGGGGCGGTTTGGTTC.

A word on this clonotype: This may be a read error: a much more frequent sequence differs by one nucleotide. The chain recombines TRBV20-1 with TRBJ2-1, with TRBD2 identical over 14 bases. Trimming cost V 4 bases and J 9 bases; bases outside gene matches: 11. The germline V gene encodes CDR1 DFQATT and CDR2 SNEGSKA (reference sequence). This CDR3 region has 16 residues. CDR3 sequence reads: CSAMGGTSGGCIEQFF. The CDR3 DNA is TGCAGTGCTATGGGGGGGACTAGCGGGGGTTGTATTGAGCAGTTCTTC.

This clonotype was counted only a few times. J is TRBJ1-4 and V is TRBV3-1; D might be TRBD1 (6 bases). The V and J ends lost 1 base and 8 bases respectively, with 14 bases between them. Germline CDR1 and CDR2: LGHDT and YNNKEL (reference sequence). The CDR3 length is 15 residues. CDR3 region: CASSQAPTGGEKLFF. CDR3 nucleotides: TGTGCCAGCAGCCAAGCCCCGACAGGTGGGGAAAAACTGTTTTTT.

This clonotype was seen a handful of times. The chain uses TRBV4-3 and TRBJ2-2; D unclear. The germline V gene encodes CDR1 LGHNA and CDR2 YSLEER. CDR3 length: 16 residues. Trimming pared 1 base from V and 4 bases from J, leaving 13 bases between. The CDR3 sequence is CASSQVGSRLTGELFF. The CDR3 region has the DNA TGCGCCAGCAGCCAAGTTGGCAGCCGGCTCACCGGGGAGCTGTTTTTT.